These 30 T cell receptor beta chains were all obtained from the same sample, sequenced in a study of T cells in Graves' hyperthyroidism and ophthalmopathy (dated by TCRdb to the late 2010s). The method was multiplex PCR. The sequencer listed for this sample is Illumina HiSeq 2000. TCR beta CDR3 regions were amplified from RNA transcripts. For the first round of RT-PCR on the TCR CDR3, the HTBI primer set was used together with the Qiagen OneStep RT-PCR kit. The public sequencing data were trimmed at Q25 with fastp and processed into clonotypes with MiXCR by TCRdb, which kept only in-frame beta chains. Rows matching on CDR3 protein sequence are summarized as one entry with the most common DNA and genes. Counted in this sample were 350,000 to 450,000 distinct CDR3 sequences; 11% to 15% of them appeared once. In total, the top ten clones hold 25% to 30% of the sample. The specimen sequenced was blood. These receptors were taken from a man aged 50 to 59 with Graves' ophthalmopathy.

This clonotype has ten or more counts. The gene calls are TRBV5-4 and TRBJ2-4; possibly TRBD2 for D (6 bases). Trimming left V 3 bases short and J 2 bases short, with 18 bases between. Per the germline V gene, CDR1 is SGHNT and CDR2 is YYREEE (reference sequence). This CDR3 region has 17 residues. The CDR3 here is CASSSGLPASPKNIQYF. The CDR3 DNA follows: TGTGCCAGCAGCTCTGGACTACCGGCTTCTCCCAAAAACATTCAGTACTTC.

This clonotype was picked up many times. The chain carries TRBV10-3 and TRBJ2-3, with a tentative D call TRBD1 (6 bases). Trimming cost V 5 bases and J 4 bases, with 13 bases left between them. This CDR3 has 14 amino acids. Germline values: CDR1 ENHRY, CDR2 SYGVKD. The CDR3 bases are TGTGCCATCAGTAGGGACAAACTCGCAGATACGCAGTATTTT. It specifies CAISRDKLADTQYF.

The count of this clonotype is one. The CDR3 reads CASSKGSARGNEQFF. The DNA of the CDR3 is TGTGCCAGTAGCAAAGGGTCAGCTAGAGGCAATGAGCAGTTCTTC. The rearrangement uses TRBV19 and TRBJ2-1, with no clear D. The germline CDR1 and CDR2 sequences are LNHDA and SQIVND (reference sequence). The V and J ends lost 6 bases and 6 bases respectively, with 18 bases between them. The CDR3 is made up of 15 amino acids.

This clonotype was counted many times. This chain links TRBV28 with TRBJ2-1; 10 nucleotides agree with TRBD2. With 5 bases clipped from V and 2 bases from J, the junction kept 3 bases outside the gene matches. The CDR3 has 15 amino acids. Germline lookup yields CDR1 MDHEN and CDR2 SYDVKM. In DNA, the CDR3 is TGTGCCAGCAGTGGGACTAGCGACACCTACAATGAGCAGTTCTTC. It yields the protein CASSGTSDTYNEQFF.

This clonotype was counted at least ten times. The chain employs TRBV20-1 and TRBJ1-5; perhaps TRBD1 as D (5 bases). The V gene lost 7 bases and the J gene lost 2 bases, with 15 bases spanning the gap. The CDR3 runs to 14 residues. Germline CDR1 DFQATT, CDR2 SNEGSKA (reference sequence). CDR3 residues: CSVRVGWGNQPQHF. The CDR3 bases are TGCAGTGTCAGGGTGGGGTGGGGCAATCAGCCCCAGCATTTT.

Remarks on this clonotype: In this CDR3 the conserved last residue, phenylalanine or tryptophan, is missing, so a read error is likely. The chain combines TRBV28 with TRBJ1-3; D not resolved. Germline CDR1 is MDHEN and CDR2 is SYDVKM. Trimming shortened V by 10 bases and J by 0 bases, and 16 bases separated the two germline ends. The CDR3 loop spans 15 amino acids. This chain's CDR3 is CATLSAASSGNTIYY. CDR3 in DNA: TGTGCCACCCTTAGTGCGGCGAGCTCTGGAAACACCATATATTAT.

The table lists this clonotype with many counts. The V and J genes are TRBV2 and TRBJ2-1, with 7 bases matching TRBD1. Germline loops: CDR1 SNHLY, CDR2 FYNNEI. Trimming at V came to 4 bases and at J to 4 bases, leaving 1 base not matched to a gene. The CDR3 sequence is 13 residues long. CDR3 residues: CASSGGQYNEQFF. CDR3 sequence (DNA): TGTGCCAGCAGTGGGGGACAGTACAATGAGCAGTTCTTC.

In its sample, this clonotype was seen a few times. The genes are TRBV5-1 and TRBJ2-3, with 8 bases fitting TRBD1. Germline trimming cut 4 bases from V and 2 bases from J; bases unmatched to any gene: 3. The CDR3 is made up of 14 amino acids. In germline, CDR1 is SGHRS, CDR2 YFSETQ. CDR3 protein: CASSHRGNTDTQYF. The CDR3, as DNA: TGCGCCAGCAGCCACAGGGGGAACACAGATACGCAGTATTTT.

This clonotype was detected a few times. This chain links TRBV14 with TRBJ1-5; D perhaps matches TRBD1 (6 bases). Trimming cost V 3 bases and J 5 bases, with 14 bases left between them. The CDR3 covers 15 residues. Germline CDR1 and CDR2: SGHDN and FVKESK. The CDR3 region has the DNA TGTGCCAGCAGCCACATTAGACAGGCATATCAGCCCCAGCATTTT. Encoded protein: CASSHIRQAYQPQHF.

There are many counts of this clonotype. The genes are TRBV5-1 and TRBJ2-1; 10 bases are shared with TRBD1. The V segment lost 0 bases and the J segment 5 bases; nucleotides outside the gene matches: 2. CDR1 is SGHRS, CDR2 YFSETQ, per germline. The CDR3 contains 15 residues. CDR3 bases: TGCGCCAGCAGCTTGGGACAGGGGGCACACAATGAGCAGTTCTTC. Translation gives CASSLGQGAHNEQFF.

The gene calls are TRBV19 and TRBJ2-5; 8 bases agree with TRBD1. With 7 bases clipped from V and 6 bases from J, the junction kept 10 bases outside the gene matches. The CDR3 is 14 residues long. The germline V gene encodes CDR1 LNHDA and CDR2 SQIVND (reference sequence). The CDR3 coding sequence is TGTGCCAGTAAGCCGACAGGGGTGTTACAGACCCAGTACTTC. This gives the protein CASKPTGVLQTQYF.

Ten or more counts support this clonotype. The chain combines TRBV7-9 with TRBJ1-2; D ambiguous. V was pared by 5 bases and J by 1 base, with 11 bases between. The germline V gene has CDR1 SEHNR and CDR2 FQNEAQ (reference sequence). The length of the CDR3 is 14 residues. The CDR3 loop is CASSHTDLNYGYTF. The CDR3 nucleotides are TGTGCCAGCAGCCATACAGACCTTAACTATGGCTACACCTTC.

The rearrangement joins TRBV10-3 to TRBJ1-5, with unresolved D. The CDR3 totals 12 residues. In germline, CDR1 is ENHRY, CDR2 SYGVKD. The V and J ends lost 8 bases and 4 bases respectively, with 9 bases between them. CDR3 nucleotide sequence: TGTGCCATCGGCAGCAATAATCAGCCCCAGCATTTT. Its protein product is CAIGSNNQPQHF.

This clonotype was seen many times. The V and J genes are TRBV28 and TRBJ2-7; possible D gene TRBD2, 5 bases. The germline V and J ends were trimmed by 7 bases and 3 bases, with 13 bases remaining between them. CDR3 length: 13 residues. The germline gives CDR1 MDHEN, CDR2 SYDVKM. CDR3 nucleotide sequence: TGTGCCAGCACCTTGAGGGCAAGCTACGAGCAGTACTTC. Amino acid sequence: CASTLRASYEQYF.

This clonotype was observed many times. This chain connects TRBV30 to TRBJ2-1, with 8 bases that match TRBD2. Germline lookup yields CDR1 GTSNPN and CDR2 SVGIG (reference sequence). V lost 1 base to trimming and J lost 8 bases; unmatched junction nucleotides: 10. This CDR3 is built from 15 residues. CDR3 coding DNA: TGTGCCTGGAGTGGTCCGGGGGTAGCGGGATATGAGCAGTTCTTC. Translating it yields CAWSGPGVAGYEQFF. The whole variable domain, filled in from reference TRBV30 and TRBJ2-1, reads SQTIHQWPATLVQPVGSPLSLECTVEGTSNPNLYWYRQAAGRGLQLLFYSVGIGQISSEVPQNLSASRPQDRQFILSSKKLLLSDSGFYLCAWSGPGVAGYEQFFGPGTRLTVL.

This clonotype came up many times. The V call is TRBV6-1, the J call TRBJ1-2, with D possibly matching TRBD1 (6 bases). Germline CDR1 and CDR2: MNHNS and SASEGT. The CDR3 consists of 16 residues. The V end lost 4 bases, the J end lost 3 bases, and 18 bases lay between the germline ends. The CDR3 bases are TGTGCCAGCAGTGTACTGGGGACACCGAGCTACTATGGCTACACCTTC. It codes for CASSVLGTPSYYGYTF.

This clonotype was found many times. The V and J genes are TRBV19 and TRBJ1-1; D perhaps matches TRBD1 (6 bases). Trimming removed 3 bases from V and 6 bases from J, with 14 bases in between. The V gene's germline CDR1 is LNHDA and CDR2 SQIVND (reference sequence). The CDR3 has 14 amino acids. CDR3 residues: CASSIKGGLAEAFF. The CDR3 coding sequence is TGTGCCAGTAGTATCAAGGGGGGTCTCGCTGAAGCTTTCTTT.

In its sample, this clonotype was seen many times. The chain employs TRBV20-1 and TRBJ1-1; a possible D gene is TRBD1 (6 bases). Germline CDR1 and CDR2: DFQATT and SNEGSKA (reference sequence). Trimming left V 0 bases short and J 5 bases short, with 7 bases between. The CDR3 sequence is 12 residues long. CDR3 DNA sequence: TGCAGTGCTAGAGATCAGGGGACTGAAGCTTTCTTT. Encoded protein: CSARDQGTEAFF.

About this clonotype: A read error is possible here, since a much larger clone lies one base away. J is TRBJ2-3 and V is TRBV14; no definite D call. The CDR3 is made up of 13 amino acids. The germline V gene encodes CDR1 SGHDN and CDR2 FVKESK. The CDR3 DNA is TGTGCCAGCAGCCAAGATAGGGTGGATACGCGGTATTTT. Translation gives CASSQDRVDTRYF. Based on the CDR3 plus reference TRBV14 and TRBJ2-3, the full variable domain is EAGVTQFPSHSVIEKGQTVTLRCDPISGHDNLYWYRRVMGKEIKFLLHFVKESKQDESGMPNNRFLAERTGGTYSTLKVQPAELEDSGVYFCASSQDRVDTRYFGPGTRLTVL.

This clonotype appeared a few times. The chain is built from TRBV6-1 and TRBJ1-2; TRBD1 aligns across 9 bases. V trimming: 7 bases; J trimming: 2 bases; junction bases outside the gene matches: 2. Germline-derived CDR1 and CDR2 are MNHNS and SASEGT. The CDR3 is 13 residues long. In DNA, the CDR3 is TGTGCCAGCACTACAGGGGGCAACTATGGCTACACCTTC. This encodes CASTTGGNYGYTF.

V gene TRBV7-9 combines with J gene TRBJ2-3; a possible D gene is TRBD1 (5 bases). The CDR3 loop spans 16 amino acids. The germline gives CDR1 SEHNR, CDR2 FQNEAQ (reference sequence). Trimming pared 5 bases from V and 1 base from J, leaving 16 bases between. CDR3 sequence reads: CASSHPLWGGTDTQYF. The CDR3 DNA is TGTGCCAGCAGCCACCCACTGTGGGGCGGCACAGATACGCAGTATTTT.

This rearrangement joins TRBV10-3 to TRBJ2-2; the match to TRBD2 covers 7 bases. This CDR3 contains 15 residues. CDR1 and CDR2 from the germline V gene are ENHRY and SYGVKD. J was trimmed by 6 bases and V by 0 bases; bases with no gene match: 4. CDR3 nucleotide sequence: TGTGCCATCAGTGAGTCTGGAGCGGGATCCGGGGAGCTGTTTTTT. Encoded protein: CAISESGAGSGELFF.

The table lists this clonotype with a few counts. The chain recombines TRBV29-1 with TRBJ2-2; D may be TRBD1 (6 bases). CDR3 length: 14 residues. V shed 5 bases and J shed 4 bases, with 14 bases lying between them. Germline lookup yields CDR1 SQVTM and CDR2 ANQGSEA. The CDR3 DNA is TGCAGCGTTATACAGGGTATGAGCACCGGGGAGCTGTTTTTT. This codes for CSVIQGMSTGELFF.

At least ten counts were recorded for this clonotype. V usage is TRBV11-3 and J usage is TRBJ2-1; 9 bases fit TRBD2. Trimming at V came to 5 bases and at J to 0 bases, leaving 2 bases not matched to a gene. This CDR3 region has 15 residues. Germline assignment: CDR1 SGHNT and CDR2 YENEEA. The CDR3 spells CASSLLAGSYNEQFF. CDR3 sequence (DNA): TGTGCCAGCAGCCTACTAGCGGGCTCCTACAATGAGCAGTTCTTC.

The gene calls are TRBV20-1 and TRBJ1-2, with TRBD1 as a possible D gene (6 bases). CDR1 is DFQATT, CDR2 SNEGSKA, per germline (reference sequence). The CDR3 totals 13 residues. V shed 1 base and J shed 4 bases, with 10 bases lying between them. This chain's CDR3 is CSARVQGAYGYTF. CDR3 coding DNA: TGCAGTGCTAGAGTACAGGGTGCCTATGGCTACACCTTC.

The CDR3 reads CSAAGGRPYEQYF. CDR3 nucleotide sequence: TGCAGTGCTGCGGGAGGGCGCCCCTACGAGCAGTACTTC. The J gene is TRBJ2-7, the V gene TRBV20-1; 9 bases fit TRBD2. The J segment lost 2 bases and the V segment lost 5 bases, leaving 4 bases of the junction unmatched. CDR1 is DFQATT, CDR2 SNEGSKA, per germline (reference sequence). The CDR3 covers 13 residues.

This clonotype was seen repeatedly, ten times or more. The chain has TRBV20-1 and TRBJ2-7; 8 nucleotides align to TRBD2. The ends lost 1 base at V and 2 bases at J; junction bases unmatched: 4. This CDR3 comprises 14 residues. Per the germline V gene, CDR1 is DFQATT and CDR2 is SNEGSKA (reference sequence). The CDR3 bases are TGCAGTGCTAGAGGAGCGGGAGACCCCTACGAGCAGTACTTC. Protein sequence: CSARGAGDPYEQYF.

This clonotype was seen ten or more times. The chain couples TRBV29-1 to TRBJ2-3; 10 nucleotides line up with TRBD2. J gave up 3 bases and V 5 bases, and 5 bases lay outside the gene matches. The CDR3 sequence is 14 residues long. CDR1 is SQVTM, CDR2 ANQGSEA, per germline. Here the CDR3 reads CSVSLAGDTDTQYF. The CDR3 bases are TGCAGCGTTTCCCTAGCGGGAGATACAGATACGCAGTATTTT.

Many counts were recorded for this clonotype. The chain uses TRBV12-3 or TRBV12-4 and TRBJ1-1; D is possibly TRBD1 (5 bases). Between the trimmed V and J ends, which lost 3 bases and 5 bases, there was a span of 16 bases. The CDR3 is 15 residues long. CDR3 in amino acids: CASSLAGSSRTEAFF. CDR3 DNA: TGTGCCAGCAGTTTGGCAGGGTCCTCGAGGACTGAAGCTTTCTTT.

This clonotype was counted many times. J is TRBJ2-3 and V is TRBV7-9; TRBD1 aligns across 9 bases. The V segment lost 5 bases and the J segment 9 bases; nucleotides outside the gene matches: 9. The CDR3 is 14 residues long. The germline V gene has CDR1 SEHNR and CDR2 FQNEAQ (reference sequence). Here the CDR3 DNA reads TGTGCCAGCAGCCGGACAAGGGACAGGGACACGCAGTATTTT. This gives the protein CASSRTRDRDTQYF.